The clone carrying this T cell receptor (beta chain) has a handful of counts. The sample is drawn from a study of OX40 agonist ivuxolimab in advanced cancers. The overall study: Patients were under 90% male with ages roughly 23 to 79, mean approximately 62.

This table comes from immunoSEQ multiplex PCR, and its TCRdb copy is limited to in-frame clones, with some not included. The table has 35,000 to 40,000 clones, around 82% seen once. Germline lookup yields CDR1 SQVTM and CDR2 ANQGSEA. The CDR3 length is 14 residues. With 6 bases removed from V and 0 bases from J, the gap between germline ends came to 11 bases. This clonotype was obtained from an adult with an advanced solid tumor such as melanoma, head and neck, liver or kidney cancer. The chain carries TRBV29-1 and TRBJ1-4, with D unresolved. The sample consisted of CD4+ or CD8+ T cells sorted from blood, taken in a trial of the OX40 agonist ivuxolimab. The CDR3, as DNA: TGCAGCGTACTGGACGCTGCAACTAATGAAAAACTGTTTTTT. The encoded protein is CSVLDAATNEKLFF.